The source of this T cell receptor (beta chain) is a study of identical twins. Findings and limits, study-wide: The study found that models underestimated out-of-frame TCR alpha sharing in monozygotic twins.

The CDR3 has 14 residues. V lost 5 bases to trimming and J lost 3 bases, with 14 bases between them. cDNA molecules carried unique molecular identifiers, and template switching added a universal primer site. TCRdb used MiXCR to reprocess the 5' RACE reads, holding one entry per CDR3 protein. The profile shows over 500,000 distinct CDR3 sequences, roughly 21% of them singletons. As concerns this clonotype: What it binds is unknown.

The sample was also linked to a second study, of T cells expressing NK-cell markers. As that study records: For several experiments, T cell sorting was restricted to the alpha-beta TCR population by means of an anti-gamma-delta TCR antibody. Dominant NKG2C+ clonotypes in six donors made up roughly 1.0-7.0% of CD8+ T cells.

Sequenced sample: CD4+ T cells sorted from blood. The rearrangement joins TRBV12-3 or TRBV12-4 to TRBJ2-7; D remains unclear. This receptor was taken from a woman between 18 and 29 years old in good health. The CDR3 region is CASSPLMGIYEQYF. The CDR3 nucleotides read TGTGCCAGCAGTCCCCTGATGGGTATCTACGAGCAGTACTTC.